These 20 T cell receptor beta chains were sequenced from one sample in a study of cytomegalovirus exposure and HLA in healthy donors. PCR primers comprised 60 Vbeta and 13 Jbeta primers. Sequenced by immunoSEQ multiplex PCR; TCRdb stores in-frame clones only, minus some. This table holds some 120,000 clones, about four fifths found once. Material: PBMCs. All receptors come from a young man in good health and CMV-seronegative.

The genes are TRBV5-1 and TRBJ2-3, with 9 bases that match TRBD2. This CDR3 comprises 14 residues. The V segment lost 7 bases and the J segment 2 bases; nucleotides outside the gene matches: 5. Germline lookup yields CDR1 SGHRS and CDR2 YFSETQ. The DNA for the CDR3 is TGCGCCAGCCAAGCGGGGGGCGTCACAGATACGCAGTATTTT. Translating gives CASQAGGVTDTQYF.

The chain recombines TRBV19 with TRBJ1-3; D ambiguous. Trimming stripped 4 bases from V and 4 bases from J, with 8 bases between. Germline CDR1 reads LNHDA; CDR2 reads SQIVND (reference sequence). This CDR3 has 13 residues. CDR3 bases: TGTGCCAGTAGTACCCTAGGAGGAAACACCATATATTTT. Translating gives CASSTLGGNTIYF. The full variable domain, in which reference TRBV19 and TRBJ1-3 provide the parts outside the CDR3, is DGGITQSPKYLFRKEGQNVTLSCEQNLNHDAMYWYRQDPGQGLRLIYYSQIVNDFQKGDIAEGYSVSREKKESFPLTVTSAQKNPTAFYLCASSTLGGNTIYFGEGSWLTVV.

The rearrangement joins TRBV5-5 to TRBJ1-1; D is unresolved. Trimming left V 0 bases short and J 7 bases short, with 19 bases between. CDR3 length: 16 amino acids. Germline V CDR1 and CDR2: SGHKS, YYEKEE (reference sequence). The CDR3: CASSLAGVIERGEAFF. CDR3 coding DNA: TGTGCCAGCAGCTTGGCGGGAGTTATCGAACGCGGTGAAGCTTTCTTT.

The chain employs TRBV9 and TRBJ2-3; 8 bases map to TRBD2. Per germline, CDR1 SGDLS and CDR2 YYNGEE. Germline trimming cut 3 bases from V and 0 bases from J; bases unmatched to any gene: 12. This CDR3 has 18 amino acids. The CDR3 protein is CASSAGGGPRMSTDTQYF. DNA of the CDR3: TGTGCCAGCAGCGCCGGCGGGGGGCCCAGGATGAGCACAGATACGCAGTATTTT.

The genes are TRBV29-1 and TRBJ1-2, with no clear D. Deletions cut 5 bases from V and 4 bases from J, with 8 bases between. Germline V gene sequence: CDR1 SQVTM, CDR2 ANQGSEA. This CDR3 is 11 amino acids long. CDR3 DNA sequence: TGCAGCGTTCCGGGTCTCTATGGCTACACCTTC. Amino acid sequence: CSVPGLYGYTF.

J is TRBJ2-5 and V is TRBV5-1; 12 positions match TRBD2. The CDR3 has 17 residues. Germline V gene data show CDR1 as SGHRS and CDR2 as YFSETQ. V gave up 0 bases and J gave up 1 base; unmatched junction bases: 4. The CDR3 loop is CASSLGLAGALQETQYF. CDR3 DNA: TGCGCCAGCAGCTTGGGACTAGCGGGGGCCCTCCAAGAGACCCAGTACTTC.

The V call is TRBV6-5, the J call TRBJ2-1, with D unclear. CDR3 size: 11 residues. Germline CDR1 MNHEY, CDR2 SVGAGI. V lost 5 bases, J lost 5 bases, and 4 bases lay in between. CDR3 protein: CASSGHNEQFF. The CDR3 DNA sequence: TGTGCCAGCAGTGGCCACAATGAGCAGTTCTTC.

The chain links TRBV29-1 to TRBJ1-1; TRBD1 matches at 7 bases. This CDR3 is 17 amino acids long. Germline loops: CDR1 SQVTM, CDR2 ANQGSEA. V gave up 3 bases and J gave up 0 bases; unmatched junction bases: 13. The CDR3: CSVDSPGTANLNTEAFF. Written as DNA, the CDR3 is TGCAGCGTTGACAGCCCCGGGACAGCGAACCTGAACACTGAAGCTTTCTTT.

This clone has only one observation. The chain combines TRBV13 with TRBJ2-3; 8 nucleotides line up with TRBD2. Trimming cost V 6 bases and J 0 bases; bases outside gene matches: 5. This CDR3 has 15 residues. Germline CDR1 reads PRHDT; CDR2 reads FYEKMQ (reference sequence). CDR3 in amino acids: CASSYSGTSTDTQYF. The DNA for the CDR3 is TGTGCCAGCAGTTATAGCGGGACTAGCACAGATACGCAGTATTTT.

The chain joins TRBV27 to TRBJ1-1; no reliable D call. V lost 5 bases and J 4 bases, leaving 14 bases between the germline ends. Germline CDR1 and CDR2: MNHEY and SMNVEV (reference sequence). CDR3 length: 14 amino acids. The CDR3 DNA reads as TGTGCCAGCAGTAGCCCCACAGAGGGCACTGAAGCTTTCTTT. Protein: CASSSPTEGTEAFF.

The chain carries TRBV6-1 and TRBJ2-3; unclear D gene. This CDR3 comprises 11 residues. Looked up from germline, CDR1 is MNHNS and CDR2 is SASEGT. Trimming left V 2 bases short and J 7 bases short, with 4 bases between. CDR3 bases: TGTGCCAGCAGTGAACTAAATACGCAGTATTTT. Its protein product is CASSELNTQYF.

For the CDR3, the DNA is TGTGCCAGCACCACAGGGGCGGGCGAAGCTTTCTTT. Its translation is CASTTGAGEAFF. The rearrangement uses TRBV7-8 and TRBJ1-1, with 7 bases fitting TRBD1. V was pared by 7 bases and J by 8 bases, with 7 bases of the junction left unmatched. The length of the CDR3 is 12 residues. Germline V gives CDR1 SGHVS, CDR2 FQNEAQ. Using reference TRBV7-8 and TRBJ1-1 for the parts outside the CDR3, the full variable domain is GAGVSQSPRYKVAKRGQDVALRCDPISGHVSLFWYQQALGQGPEFLTYFQNEAQLDKSGLPSDRFFAERPEGSVSTLKIQRTQQEDSAVYLCASTTGAGEAFFGQGTRLTVV.

The chain carries TRBV18 and TRBJ1-5; no firm D call. The CDR3 is made up of 15 amino acids. V lost 3 bases and J lost 4, with 13 bases in between. CDR1 is KGHSH and CDR2 is LQKENI in the germline V gene. CDR3: CASSPNGIRNQPQHF. In DNA, the CDR3 is TGTGCCAGCTCACCTAACGGGATACGGAATCAGCCCCAGCATTTT.

The chain couples TRBV5-1 to TRBJ1-2, with 9 positions matching TRBD1. The junction had 6 bases not matched to a gene; V was cut back by 4 bases and J by 5 bases. CDR3 length: 14 residues. CDR1 and CDR2 from the germline V gene are SGHRS and YFSETQ. CDR3 DNA sequence: TGCGCCAGCAGCCCCGGACAGGGGATGTATGGCTACACCTTC. Translation: CASSPGQGMYGYTF.

This chain uses TRBV6-6 with TRBJ1-2; 12 nucleotides agree with TRBD1. This CDR3 comprises 14 residues. Germline assignment: CDR1 MNHNY and CDR2 SVGAGI (reference sequence). V trimming: 8 bases; J trimming: 8 bases; junction bases outside the gene matches: 9. The CDR3 protein is CASRRGQGAIGYTF. The CDR3 region has the DNA TGTGCCAGCCGACGGGGACAGGGGGCGATCGGCTACACCTTC.

This clone has just a few counts. The genes are TRBV6-6 and TRBJ1-2; TRBD1 matches 11 bases. After removal of 6 bases from V and 4 bases from J, the junction contained 7 bases not matched to a gene. Germline-derived CDR1 and CDR2 are MNHNY and SVGAGI (reference sequence). This CDR3 is built from 15 residues. CDR3 protein: CASRTGTGGFYGYTF. CDR3 bases: TGTGCCAGCAGGACCGGGACAGGGGGATTCTATGGCTACACCTTC.

There are a few counts of this clone. The chain is built from TRBV9 and TRBJ2-2, with TRBD1 matching 7 bases. V trimming: 4 bases; J trimming: 4 bases; junction bases outside the gene matches: 7. Germline CDR1 is SGDLS and CDR2 is YYNGEE. CDR3 length: 15 residues. CDR3 DNA: TGTGCCAGCAGCACGGCAGGGGGACGCACCGGGGAGCTGTTTTTT. Translated: CASSTAGGRTGELFF. Together with reference TRBV9 and TRBJ2-2, the CDR3 gives the full variable domain: DSGVTQTPKHLITATGQRVTLRCSPRSGDLSVYWYQQSLDQGLQFLIQYYNGEERAKGNILERFSAQQFPDLHSELNLSSLELGDSALYFCASSTAGGRTGELFFGEGSRLTVL.

The chain combines TRBV6-6 with TRBJ1-2; 7 nucleotides align to TRBD1. Germline CDR1 reads MNHNY; CDR2 reads SVGAGI (reference sequence). This CDR3 has 12 residues. With 10 bases clipped from V and 8 bases from J, the junction kept 10 bases outside the gene matches. The DNA of the CDR3 is TGTGCCATTCAGGGGGACGAGGGAGGCTACACCTTC. As protein: CAIQGDEGGYTF.

This clone was counted a few times. The chain uses TRBV5-1 and TRBJ2-7; 8 nucleotides match TRBD2. The CDR3 spans 14 residues. Germline V gene data show CDR1 as SGHRS and CDR2 as YFSETQ. Trimming took 7 bases from V and 6 from J; bases not matched to a gene: 12. CDR3 residues: CASREGHSTFEQYF. The CDR3 DNA reads as TGCGCCAGCCGGGAGGGACACTCGACCTTCGAGCAGTACTTC.

The rearrangement links TRBV25-1 to TRBJ2-2; 8 bases map to TRBD1. This CDR3 contains 17 residues. Germline values: CDR1 MGHDK, CDR2 SYGVNS. V lost 8 bases, J lost 2 bases, and 13 bases stayed unmatched. CDR3 in DNA: TGTGCCAGCTCCCCACTGCAGGGGGCGGCAAACACCGGGGAGCTGTTTTTT. It encodes CASSPLQGAANTGELFF.